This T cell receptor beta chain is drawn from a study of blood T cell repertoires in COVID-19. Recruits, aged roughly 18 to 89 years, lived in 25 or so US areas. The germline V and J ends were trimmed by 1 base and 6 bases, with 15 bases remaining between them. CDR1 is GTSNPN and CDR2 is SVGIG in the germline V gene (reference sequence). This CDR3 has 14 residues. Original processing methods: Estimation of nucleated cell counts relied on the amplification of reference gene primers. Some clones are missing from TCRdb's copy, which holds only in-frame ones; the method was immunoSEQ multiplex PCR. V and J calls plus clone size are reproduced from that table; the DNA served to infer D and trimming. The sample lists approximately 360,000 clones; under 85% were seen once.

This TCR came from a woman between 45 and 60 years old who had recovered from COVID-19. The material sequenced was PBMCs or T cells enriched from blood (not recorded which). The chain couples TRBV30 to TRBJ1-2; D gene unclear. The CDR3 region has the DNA TGTGCCTGGAGTGCCGGGATTCCAGGACATGGCTACACCTTC. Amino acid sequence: CAWSAGIPGHGYTF. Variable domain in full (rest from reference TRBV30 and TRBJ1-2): SQTIHQWPATLVQPVGSPLSLECTVEGTSNPNLYWYRQAAGRGLQLLFYSVGIGQISSEVPQNLSASRPQDRQFILSSKKLLLSDSGFYLCAWSAGIPGHGYTFGSGTRLTVV.